The sequence of this T cell receptor beta chain was determined in a study of blood T cell repertoires in COVID-19. As for the study in general: Cohort 3 donors counted as recovered after two negative PCRs, clearance, or resolved symptoms. Donors in the United States, Italy and Spain gave samples during acute or convalescent COVID-19. T cells, B-cell-depleted T cells, or PBMCs provided the cDNA or gDNA that served as material.

The V gene lost 8 bases and the J gene lost 2 bases, with 13 bases spanning the gap. The CDR3 length is 13 residues. Original processing notes: Researchers report that nucleated cell counts were estimated from reference gene primer amplification. Assay used: immunoSEQ multiplex PCR; TCRdb lists only in-frame clones, some missing. The V and J calls and clone size are taken from that table; D and trimming were inferred from the DNA. The sample consists of 200,000 or so clones, around 90% of them appearing once. The sequencing input was PBMCs or T cells enriched from blood (not recorded which). This receptor was obtained from a man aged 25-45 years in a cohort exposed to, infected with or recovered from COVID-19 (not recorded which). The chain links TRBV12-3 or TRBV12-4 to TRBJ2-7, with D tentatively TRBD1 (5 bases). CDR3 residues: CASSRAPTYEQYF. Here the CDR3 DNA reads TGTGCCAGCTCCAGGGCGCCCACCTACGAGCAGTACTTC.